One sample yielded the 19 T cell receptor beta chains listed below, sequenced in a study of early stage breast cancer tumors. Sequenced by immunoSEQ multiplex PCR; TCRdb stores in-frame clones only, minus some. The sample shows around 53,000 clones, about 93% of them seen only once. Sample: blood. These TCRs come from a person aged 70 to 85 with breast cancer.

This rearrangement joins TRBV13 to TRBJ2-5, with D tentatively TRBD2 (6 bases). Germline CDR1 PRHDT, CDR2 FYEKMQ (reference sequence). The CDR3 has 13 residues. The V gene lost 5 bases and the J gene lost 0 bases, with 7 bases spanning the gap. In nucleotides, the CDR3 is TGTGCCAGCAGCCGGGACTACCAAGAGACCCAGTACTTC. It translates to CASSRDYQETQYF.

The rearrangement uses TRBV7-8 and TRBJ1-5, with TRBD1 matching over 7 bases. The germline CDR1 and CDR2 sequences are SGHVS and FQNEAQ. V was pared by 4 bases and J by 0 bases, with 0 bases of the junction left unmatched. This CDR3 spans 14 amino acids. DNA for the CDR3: TGTGCCAGCAGCTGGGACAGTAGCAATCAGCCCCAGCATTTT. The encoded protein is CASSWDSSNQPQHF.

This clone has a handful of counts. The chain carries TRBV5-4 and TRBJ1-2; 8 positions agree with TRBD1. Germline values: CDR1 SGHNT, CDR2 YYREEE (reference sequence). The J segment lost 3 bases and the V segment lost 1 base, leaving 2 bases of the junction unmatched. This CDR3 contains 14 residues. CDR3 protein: CASSLQGADYGYTF. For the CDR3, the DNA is TGTGCCAGCAGCTTGCAGGGGGCGGACTATGGCTACACCTTC.

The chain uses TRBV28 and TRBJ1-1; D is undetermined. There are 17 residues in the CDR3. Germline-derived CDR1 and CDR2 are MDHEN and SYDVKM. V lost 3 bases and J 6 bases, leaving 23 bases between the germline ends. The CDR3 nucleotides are TGTGCCAGCAGTTTTTTCGTTCACGGACGGGGAAGTGCTGAAGCTTTCTTT. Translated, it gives CASSFFVHGRGSAEAFF.

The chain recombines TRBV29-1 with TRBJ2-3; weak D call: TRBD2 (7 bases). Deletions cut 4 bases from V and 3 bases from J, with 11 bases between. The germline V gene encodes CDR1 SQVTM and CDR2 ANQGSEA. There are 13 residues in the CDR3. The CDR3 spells CSVGGGWTDTQYF. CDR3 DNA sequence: TGCAGCGTTGGGGGGGGCTGGACAGATACGCAGTATTTT.

CDR3 sequence: CAYLSRVPGELFF. The CDR3 nucleotides are TGTGCCTATTTATCCAGGGTCCCCGGGGAGCTGTTTTTT. The gene calls are TRBV30 and TRBJ2-2, with a tentative D call TRBD1 (5 bases). The CDR3 is 13 residues long. V was cut by 7 bases and J by 6 bases, with 15 bases left in between. Germline loops: CDR1 GTSNPN, CDR2 SVGIG (reference sequence).

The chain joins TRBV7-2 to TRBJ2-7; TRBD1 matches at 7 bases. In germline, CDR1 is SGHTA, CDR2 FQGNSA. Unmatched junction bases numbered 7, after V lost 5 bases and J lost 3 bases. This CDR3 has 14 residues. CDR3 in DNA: TGTGCCAGCAGCGGACGGACAGGCGTCTACGAGCAGTACTTC. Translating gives CASSGRTGVYEQYF.

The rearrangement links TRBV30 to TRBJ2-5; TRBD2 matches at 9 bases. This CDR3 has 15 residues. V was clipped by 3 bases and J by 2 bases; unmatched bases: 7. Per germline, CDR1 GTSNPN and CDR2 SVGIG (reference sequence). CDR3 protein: CAWSGGGGFQETQYF. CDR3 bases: TGTGCCTGGAGCGGCGGGGGGGGGTTTCAAGAGACCCAGTACTTC.

The CDR3 nucleotides are TGTGCCAGCAGCTTAGTTCGACTAACCGGGGTTGAGCAGTTCTTC. Translation: CASSLVRLTGVEQFF. The chain carries TRBV11-1 and TRBJ2-1, with D maybe TRBD2 (5 bases). The CDR3 totals 15 residues. Looked up from germline, CDR1 is SGHAT and CDR2 is FQDESV (reference sequence). Trimming left V 1 base short and J 9 bases short, with 16 bases between.

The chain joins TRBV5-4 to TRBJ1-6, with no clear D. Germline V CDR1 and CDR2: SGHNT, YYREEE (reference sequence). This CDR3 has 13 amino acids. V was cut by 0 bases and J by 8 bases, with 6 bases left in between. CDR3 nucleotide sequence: TGTGCCAGCAGCTTGGTTAGAGATTCACCCCTCCACTTT. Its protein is CASSLVRDSPLHF.

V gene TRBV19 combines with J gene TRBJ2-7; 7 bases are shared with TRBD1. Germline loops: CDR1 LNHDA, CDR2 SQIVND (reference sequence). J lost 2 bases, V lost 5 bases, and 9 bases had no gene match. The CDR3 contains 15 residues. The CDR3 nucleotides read TGTGCCAGTAGTTTTTCCGGGACAGTGGCCTACGAGCAGTACTTC. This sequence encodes CASSFSGTVAYEQYF.

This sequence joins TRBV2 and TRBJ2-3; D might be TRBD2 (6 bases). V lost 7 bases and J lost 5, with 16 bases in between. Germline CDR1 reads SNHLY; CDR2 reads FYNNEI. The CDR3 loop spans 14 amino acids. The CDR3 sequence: CASNPGGMVDTQYF. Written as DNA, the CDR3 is TGTGCCAGCAATCCTGGGGGGATGGTAGATACGCAGTATTTT.

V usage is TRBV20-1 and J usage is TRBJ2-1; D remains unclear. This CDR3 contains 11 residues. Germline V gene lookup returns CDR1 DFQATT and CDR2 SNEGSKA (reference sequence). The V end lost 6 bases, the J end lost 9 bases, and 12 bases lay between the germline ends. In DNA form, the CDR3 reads TGCAGTGCCCACGCGGTGGGTGAGCAGTTCTTC. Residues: CSAHAVGEQFF.

The CDR3 nucleotides are TGTGCCAGCAGCGCGGGGGTAGCAAGAGATGAGCAGTTCTTC. Amino acid sequence: CASSAGVARDEQFF. V is TRBV9 and J is TRBJ2-1; perhaps TRBD2 as D (6 bases). Trimming cost V 3 bases and J 8 bases, with 15 bases left between them. Germline V gene data show CDR1 as SGDLS and CDR2 as YYNGEE. The CDR3 contains 14 residues.

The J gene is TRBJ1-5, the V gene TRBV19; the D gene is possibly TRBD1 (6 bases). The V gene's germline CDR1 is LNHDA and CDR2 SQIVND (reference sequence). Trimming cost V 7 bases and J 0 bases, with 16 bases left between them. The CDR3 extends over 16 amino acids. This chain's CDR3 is CASIGVRQASNQPQHF. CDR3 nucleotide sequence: TGTGCCAGTATCGGGGTCAGACAGGCTAGCAATCAGCCCCAGCATTTT.

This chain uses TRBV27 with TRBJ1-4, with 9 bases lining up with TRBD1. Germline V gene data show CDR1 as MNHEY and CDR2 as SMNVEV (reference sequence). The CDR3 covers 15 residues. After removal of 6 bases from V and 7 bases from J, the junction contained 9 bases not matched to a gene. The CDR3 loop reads CASRMGQGKSEKLFF. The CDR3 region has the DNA TGTGCCAGCAGGATGGGACAGGGTAAAAGTGAAAAACTGTTTTTT.

In DNA, the CDR3 is TGTGCCAGCAGCCTTGGGGCAGAAAACACTGAAGCTTTCTTT. Protein product: CASSLGAENTEAFF. The V call is TRBV7-6, the J call TRBJ1-1, with D possibly matching TRBD1 (5 bases). Trimming took off 5 bases at V and 2 bases at J, with 12 bases between the two ends. CDR3 length equals 14 residues. The germline V gene has CDR1 SGHVS and CDR2 FNYEAQ.

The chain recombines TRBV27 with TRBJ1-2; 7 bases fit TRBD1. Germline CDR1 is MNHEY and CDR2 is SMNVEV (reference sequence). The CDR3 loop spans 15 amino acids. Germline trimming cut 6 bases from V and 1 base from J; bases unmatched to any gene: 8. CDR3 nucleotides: TGTGCCAGCAGCGCACAGGGGTATCGTAACTATGGCTACACCTTC. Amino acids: CASSAQGYRNYGYTF.

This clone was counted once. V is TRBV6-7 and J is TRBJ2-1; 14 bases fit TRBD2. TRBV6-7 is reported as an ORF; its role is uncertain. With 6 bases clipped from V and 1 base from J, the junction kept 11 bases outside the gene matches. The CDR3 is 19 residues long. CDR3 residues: CASRRLAGGRPGSYNEQFF. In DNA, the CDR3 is TGTGCCAGCAGGCGACTAGCGGGGGGGCGACCGGGATCCTACAATGAGCAGTTCTTC.